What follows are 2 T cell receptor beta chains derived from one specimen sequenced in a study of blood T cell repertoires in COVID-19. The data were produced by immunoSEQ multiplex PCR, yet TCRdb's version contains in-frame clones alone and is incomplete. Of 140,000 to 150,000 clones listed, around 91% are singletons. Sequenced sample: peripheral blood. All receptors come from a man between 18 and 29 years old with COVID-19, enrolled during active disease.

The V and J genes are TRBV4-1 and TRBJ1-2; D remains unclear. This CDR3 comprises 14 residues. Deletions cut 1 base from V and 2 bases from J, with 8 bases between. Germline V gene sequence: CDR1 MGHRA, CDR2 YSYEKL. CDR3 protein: CASSQGSQNYGYTF. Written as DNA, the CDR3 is TGCGCCAGCAGCCAAGGGAGCCAGAACTATGGCTACACCTTC.

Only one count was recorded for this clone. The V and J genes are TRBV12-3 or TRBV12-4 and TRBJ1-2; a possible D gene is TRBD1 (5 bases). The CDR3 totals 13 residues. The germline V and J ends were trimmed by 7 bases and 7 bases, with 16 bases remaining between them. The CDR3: CASKLAGGTGYTF. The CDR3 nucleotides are TGTGCCAGCAAACTGGCGGGGGGGACTGGCTACACCTTC.